The present TCR beta chain was sequenced within a study of T cell repertoires in ileal Crohn's disease. About the research overall: Every patient was operated on for stricturing (roughly 60%) or penetrating (approximately 40%) complications. Thiopurines (about twelve) or anti-TNF agents (roughly 17) were given postoperatively to about half. Whole-study findings and limits: Sorted CD8 T cells held more high-frequency clones than CD4.

The germline V and J ends were trimmed by 2 bases and 13 bases, with 15 bases remaining between them. The CDR3 has 14 residues. Germline V gene data show CDR1 as SGHTA and CDR2 as FQGNSA. Included were adult ileal or ileocolonic Crohn's patients indicated for ileocolonic resection. Sequencing used immunoSEQ multiplex PCR; TCRdb keeps in-frame clones, though not all of them. The table includes some 28,000 clones, roughly 77% detected once. As to this clone: Its antigen is as yet unknown.

The chain carries TRBV7-2 and TRBJ1-6; D call uncertain. This TCR was recovered from an adult with Crohn's disease. Material for sequencing was ileal tissue. The CDR3 DNA sequence: TGTGCCAGCAGCTTACTATACCAGGTTAGGCCCCTCCACTTT. It yields the protein CASSLLYQVRPLHF.